This TCR beta chain was identified during a study of blood T cell repertoires in COVID-19. Study overall: Researchers got acute and convalescent COVID-19 samples from the United States, Italy and Spain. PBMCs, B-cell-depleted T cells, or T cells were the source of the cDNA or gDNA that made up the material.

Per the original methods: The assay estimated nucleated cells by amplifying reference gene primers. Generated by immunoSEQ multiplex PCR, the TCRdb table keeps only in-frame clones and is missing some. V and J calls and clone size come straight from that table; D and trimming were deduced from the DNA. The table lists 95,000 to 150,000 clones, over 75% of them singletons. This sequence was found in a woman of 80 years or more with acute or convalescent COVID-19. Sequenced material: peripheral blood.

CDR3 bases: TGTGCCAGCAGCTCCGAGCGGGGGGCGAGGGAGACCCAGTACTTC. Translated, it gives CASSSERGARETQYF. The rearrangement uses TRBV5-5 and TRBJ2-5, with 9 bases fitting TRBD2. The V gene end was trimmed by 3 bases and the J gene end by 5 bases; junction bases not matched to a gene: 8. Germline V gives CDR1 SGHKS, CDR2 YYEKEE (reference sequence). This CDR3 has 15 amino acids.